This is a list of T cell receptor beta chains from one sample in a study of cytomegalovirus exposure and HLA in healthy donors. The assay was immunoSEQ multiplex PCR, and TCRdb's table has in-frame clones only and misses some. The sample holds approximately 50,000 clones. The sequencing sample was made of PBMCs. These receptors were taken from a male donor in good health and CMV-seropositive. Both conserved end residues are part of each CDR3. Each record gives: CDR3 length, J gene, D gene, V gene, CDR3 protein, CDR3 DNA. D genes are given only for firm matches.

>16|TRBJ2-1|TRBD2|TRBV9
CASSPMGLAGLDEQFF
TGTGCCAGCAGCCCAATGGGACTAGCGGGGTTGGATGAGCAGTTCTTC
>16|TRBJ2-3|TRBD2|TRBV7-2
CASSFQRGPSTDTQYF
TGTGCCAGCAGTTTCCAGCGGGGGCCTAGCACAGATACGCAGTATTTT
>14|TRBJ2-3|.|TRBV5-4
CASSSLEGTDTQYF
TGTGCCAGCAGCTCTTTAGAAGGCACAGATACGCAGTATTTT
>13|TRBJ1-2|TRBD1|TRBV6-1
CASSSGGFQGYTF
TGTGCCAGCAGTTCAGGGGGCTTTCAGGGCTACACCTTC
>15|TRBJ2-7|TRBD2|TRBV11-2
CASSFSGGNSYEQYF
TGTGCCAGCAGTTTTAGCGGGGGCAATTCCTACGAGCAGTACTTC
>13|TRBJ1-1|TRBD1|TRBV29-1
CSVGTGGISEAFF
TGCAGCGTTGGGACAGGGGGCATTTCTGAAGCTTTCTTT
>14|TRBJ1-2|.|TRBV7-3
CASSPNRGMWGYTF
TGTGCCAGCAGCCCAAATAGAGGGATGTGGGGCTACACCTTC
>14|TRBJ2-2|.|TRBV4-1
CASSQAGTTGELFF
TGCGCCAGCAGCCAAGCCGGGACAACCGGGGAGCTGTTTTTT
>14|TRBJ1-6|.|TRBV7-8
CASSLNQANSPLHF
TGTGCCAGCAGCTTAAACCAGGCTAATTCACCCCTCCACTTT
>13|TRBJ2-5|.|TRBV7-9
CASRFRDQETQYF
TGTGCCAGCAGGTTCAGGGACCAAGAGACCCAGTACTTC
>14|TRBJ2-7|.|TRBV14
CASSQENRIYEQYF
TGTGCCAGCAGCCAAGAAAACAGAATTTACGAGCAGTACTTC
>15|TRBJ1-4|.|TRBV7-9
CASSTDKASFEELFF
TGTGCCAGCAGTACGGACAAGGCTTCTTTTGAGGAACTGTTTTTT
>15|TRBJ2-5|TRBD2|TRBV5-1
CASSPSGGGAETQYF
TGCGCCAGCAGCCCCTCGGGGGGGGGCGCGGAGACCCAGTACTTC
>16|TRBJ1-5|TRBD1|TRBV4-3
CASSQDTGESSQPQHF
TGCGCCAGCAGCCAAGATACAGGGGAGAGCAGTCAGCCCCAGCATTTT
>14|TRBJ1-2|.|TRBV7-2
CASSLDRANYGYTF
TGTGCCAGCAGCTTAGACAGGGCCAACTATGGCTACACCTTC
>15|TRBJ2-2|.|TRBV11-2
CASSFSSSNTGELFF
TGTGCCAGCAGCTTTTCCTCTTCGAACACCGGGGAGCTGTTTTTT
>17|TRBJ1-1|TRBD1|TRBV7-8
CASSLGVAGQGTTEAFF
TGTGCCAGCAGCTTGGGGGTGGCCGGACAGGGTACCACTGAAGCTTTCTTT
>16|TRBJ2-3|TRBD1|TRBV6-5
CASSYLARQGAYPQYF
TGTGCCAGCAGTTACCTCGCTAGACAGGGGGCGTATCCGCAGTATTTT
>12|TRBJ2-7|.|TRBV29-1
CSARDISYEQYF
TGCAGCGCACGGGACATCTCCTACGAGCAGTACTTC
>14|TRBJ2-3|.|TRBV5-1
CASRTQGPTDTQYF
TGCGCCAGCAGGACCCAGGGTCCCACAGATACGCAGTATTTT
>14|TRBJ1-1|.|TRBV4-2
CASSTSVFDTEAFF
TGTGCCAGCAGCACTTCTGTATTCGACACTGAAGCTTTCTTT
>17|TRBJ2-3|TRBD2|TRBV7-2
CASSLTSGGFITDTQYF
TGTGCCAGCAGCTTGACTAGCGGGGGTTTCATCACAGATACGCAGTATTTT
>16|TRBJ2-7|TRBD2|TRBV4-3
CASSQLGGSGSYEQYF
TGCGCCAGCAGCCAACTGGGGGGGAGTGGATCCTACGAGCAGTACTTC
>16|TRBJ2-1|.|TRBV27
CASSLWLAGSYNEQFF
TGTGCCAGCAGTTTATGGCTGGCGGGCTCCTACAATGAGCAGTTCTTC
>12|TRBJ2-1|.|TRBV10-3
CASSRGDNEQFF
TGTGCCAGCAGCAGGGGGGACAATGAGCAGTTCTTC
>16|TRBJ2-7|TRBD1|TRBV7-9
CASSLRTGQADREQYF
TGTGCCAGCAGCTTAAGGACCGGACAGGCGGATCGGGAGCAGTACTTC
>14|TRBJ1-6|.|TRBV9
CASSESSYNSPLHF
TGTGCCAGCAGCGAGAGCTCCTATAATTCACCCCTCCACTTT
>14|TRBJ1-3|.|TRBV7-2
CASSLRGAGNTIYF
TGTGCCAGCAGCTTACGGGGGGCAGGAAACACCATATATTTT
>13|TRBJ1-2|TRBD1|TRBV27
CASSLGQGVSYTF
TGTGCCAGCAGTTTAGGACAGGGGGTTAGCTACACCTTC
>20|TRBJ2-3|TRBD2|TRBV4-1
CASSQESVFGGGLSTDTQYF
TGCGCCAGCAGCCAAGAGTCGGTTTTCGGCGGGGGGCTTAGCACAGATACGCAGTATTTT
>14|TRBJ1-1|TRBD1|TRBV6-6
CASTEGQGFERAFF
TGTGCCAGCACCGAGGGACAGGGGTTCGAGAGGGCTTTCTTT
>15|TRBJ1-1|.|TRBV4-1
CASSPWGTGNTEAFF
TGCGCCAGCAGCCCGTGGGGAACAGGGAACACTGAAGCTTTCTTT
>14|TRBJ1-5|TRBD1|TRBV19
CAVNPGQTNQPQHF
TGTGCCGTTAACCCGGGACAGACCAATCAGCCCCAGCATTTT
>18|TRBJ2-5|.|TRBV11-2
CASSHRRGFRPSQETQYF
TGTGCCAGCAGCCATCGTCGGGGTTTCAGGCCCTCCCAAGAGACCCAGTACTTC
>13|TRBJ2-7|.|TRBV5-1
CASSLGMRSEQYF
TGCGCCAGCAGCTTGGGTATGAGAAGCGAGCAGTACTTC
>17|TRBJ2-1|TRBD1|TRBV5-1
CASSTFPTGDSYNEQFF
TGCGCCAGCAGCACCTTCCCGACAGGGGACTCCTACAATGAGCAGTTCTTC
>17|TRBJ1-1|.|TRBV7-3
CASSLNLGVGGRTEAFF
TGTGCCAGCAGCTTAAACCTCGGGGTGGGGGGTCGAACTGAAGCTTTCTTT
>15|TRBJ2-7|TRBD2|TRBV7-3
CASSPGLAGAYEQYF
TGTGCCAGCAGCCCGGGACTAGCGGGGGCGTACGAGCAGTACTTC
>15|TRBJ1-1|TRBD1|TRBV7-9
CASSPNSQGSTEAFF
TGTGCCAGCAGCCCAAACTCACAGGGGTCGACTGAAGCTTTCTTT
>13|TRBJ2-7|TRBD1|TRBV13
CASSPTGNYEQYF
TGTGCCAGCAGCCCGACAGGGAACTACGAGCAGTACTTC
>14|TRBJ1-2|.|TRBV7-2
CASSLGGANYGYTF
TGTGCCAGCAGCTTAGGGGGCGCAAACTATGGCTACACCTTC
>16|TRBJ2-2|.|TRBV11-3
CASSPLGRPPGGELFF
TGTGCCAGCAGCCCGTTGGGGCGCCCGCCGGGCGGGGAGCTGTTTTTT
>12|TRBJ1-5|.|TRBV6-6
CASSYQGTAQHF
TGTGCCAGCAGTTATCAGGGCACGGCCCAGCATTTT
>13|TRBJ2-7|.|TRBV4-1
CASSQTEPYEQYF
TGCGCCAGCAGCCAAACAGAACCCTACGAGCAGTACTTC
>14|TRBJ1-1|.|TRBV2
CASSPARMNTEAFF
TGTGCCAGCAGCCCCGCGAGGATGAACACTGAAGCTTTCTTT
>15|TRBJ1-2|.|TRBV28
CASSPGIIGHYGYTF
TGTGCCAGCAGTCCAGGGATTATTGGGCACTATGGCTACACCTTC
>18|TRBJ1-3|.|TRBV11-2
CASSLGRATGRQGNTIYF
TGTGCCAGCAGCTTAGGACGGGCGACAGGTCGGCAGGGAAACACCATATATTTT
>15|TRBJ2-7|TRBD1|TRBV2
CASSVAGTGGFEQYF
TGTGCCAGCAGTGTCGCCGGGACAGGGGGCTTCGAGCAGTACTTC
>15|TRBJ2-3|TRBD2|TRBV27
CASSFRGDYTDTQYF
TGTGCCAGCAGTTTTCGGGGGGACTACACAGATACGCAGTATTTT
>14|TRBJ2-5|.|TRBV15
CATSRAGVQETQYF
TGTGCCACCAGCAGAGCGGGGGTCCAAGAGACCCAGTACTTC
>16|TRBJ1-2|.|TRBV4-3
CASSQDLPRRNYGYTF
TGCGCCAGCAGCCAAGATCTGCCCAGGCGTAACTATGGCTACACCTTC
>12|TRBJ1-3|.|TRBV7-9
CASSSEGNTIYF
TGTGCCAGCAGCTCGGAGGGAAACACCATATATTTT